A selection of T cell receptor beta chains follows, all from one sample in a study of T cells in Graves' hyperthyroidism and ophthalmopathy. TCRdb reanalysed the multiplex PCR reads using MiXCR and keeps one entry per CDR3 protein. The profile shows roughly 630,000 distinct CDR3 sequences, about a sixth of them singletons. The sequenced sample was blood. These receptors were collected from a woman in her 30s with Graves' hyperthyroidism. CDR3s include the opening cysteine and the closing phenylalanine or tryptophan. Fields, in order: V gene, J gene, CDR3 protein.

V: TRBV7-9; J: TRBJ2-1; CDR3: CASSIRASGNNEQFF
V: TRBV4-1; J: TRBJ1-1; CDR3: CASSQEERRMNTEAFF
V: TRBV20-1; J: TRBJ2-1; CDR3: CSTPGRASYNEQFF
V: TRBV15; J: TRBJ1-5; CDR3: CATSRDRDRGWDQPQHF
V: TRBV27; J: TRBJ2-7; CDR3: CASMEGYEQYF
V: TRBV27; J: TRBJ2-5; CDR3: CASSIPGLGETQYF
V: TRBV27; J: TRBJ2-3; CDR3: CASSLGGLEVPDTQYF
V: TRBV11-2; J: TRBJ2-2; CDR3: CASSFRQVAGELFF
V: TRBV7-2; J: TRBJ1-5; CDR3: CASSLGSGGSNQPQHF
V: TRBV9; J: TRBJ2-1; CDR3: CASSVVPHGRGNEQFF
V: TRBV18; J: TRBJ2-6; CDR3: CASSRTESGANVLTF
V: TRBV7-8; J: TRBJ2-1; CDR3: CASSLGGDRVRINEQFF
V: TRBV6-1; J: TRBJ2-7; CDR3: CASRGTGGPYGQYF
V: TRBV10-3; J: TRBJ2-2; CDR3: CAISAGTAVNTGELFF
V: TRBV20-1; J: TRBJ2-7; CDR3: CSVLSSGPYEQYF